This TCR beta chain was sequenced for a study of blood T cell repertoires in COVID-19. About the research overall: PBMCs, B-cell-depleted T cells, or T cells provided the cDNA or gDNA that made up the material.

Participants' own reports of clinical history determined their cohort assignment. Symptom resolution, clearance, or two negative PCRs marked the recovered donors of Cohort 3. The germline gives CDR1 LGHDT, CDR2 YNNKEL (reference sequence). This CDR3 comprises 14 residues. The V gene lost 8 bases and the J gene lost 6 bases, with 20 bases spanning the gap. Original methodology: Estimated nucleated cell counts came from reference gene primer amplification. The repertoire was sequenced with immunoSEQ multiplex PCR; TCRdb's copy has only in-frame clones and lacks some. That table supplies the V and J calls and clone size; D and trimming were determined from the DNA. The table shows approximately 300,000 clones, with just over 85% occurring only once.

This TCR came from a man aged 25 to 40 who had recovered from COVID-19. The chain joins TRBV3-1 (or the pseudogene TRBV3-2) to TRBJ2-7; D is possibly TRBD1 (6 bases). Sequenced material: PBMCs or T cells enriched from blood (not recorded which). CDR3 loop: CASEAGRGIAEQYF. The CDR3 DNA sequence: TGTGCCAGCGAGGCAGGAAGGGGGATCGCCGAGCAGTACTTC.